This is a list of T cell receptor beta chains from one sample in a study of shared clonotypes between healthy human individuals. Clones were read by immunoSEQ multiplex PCR, and TCRdb kept only the in-frame ones, dropping some. The data show 2 million to 3 million clones, 80% to 95% seen once. The material sequenced was naive CD4+ T cells from PBMCs. The receptors come from a man aged 18 to 29 in good health. Some clones in this sample may be carry-over from other donors' samples. Each CDR3 is given with its conserved first and last residue. D genes are given only for firm matches. Some rows have no size entry. The others give once, few or many, or a class for an expanded clone.

V	size	J	D	DNA	CDR3
TRBV23-1	.	TRBJ2-5	.	TGCGCCAGCGCCCAGGCGAACGGAGCCCCAACTAAAGAGACCCAGTACTTC	CASAQANGAPTKETQYF
TRBV7-9	.	TRBJ1-4	.	TGTGCCAGCAGCCCCCGGGGGGGTGAAAAACTGTTTTTT	CASSPRGGEKLFF
TRBV7-3	.	TRBJ2-1	TRBD2	TGTGCCAGCAGCCCGGGTAGCGGGATCTATGAGCAGTTCTTC	CASSPGSGIYEQFF
TRBV5-1	.	TRBJ2-7	TRBD2	TGCGCCAGCAGCCGAGGGGCAGCGGGAGATCTCCACGAGCAGTACTTC	CASSRGAAGDLHEQYF
TRBV29-1	.	TRBJ1-2	TRBD1	TGCAGCGTTTGGGACAGGGAGAACTATGGCTACACCTTC	CSVWDRENYGYTF
TRBV4-1	.	TRBJ2-1	TRBD1	TGCGCCAGCAGCCAAGGGGACAGGGAGTCCTACAATGAGCAGTTCTTC	CASSQGDRESYNEQFF
TRBV5-1	.	TRBJ1-6	.	TGCGCCAGCAGCTTGGAAGGTTCACCCCTCCACTTT	CASSLEGSPLHF
TRBV27	.	TRBJ2-3	.	TGTGCCAGCAGCCAATATCGGCCCACAGGGAGGGGGTTCAGCCCAGATACGCAGTATTTT	CASSQYRPTGRGFSPDTQYF
TRBV2	.	TRBJ2-1	.	TGTGCCAGCAGGGGAAGGGGTGAGCAGTTCTTC	CASRGRGEQFF
TRBV5-1	.	TRBJ2-1	.	TGCGCCAGCAGCTTGCGTGGAGAGCAGTTCTTC	CASSLRGEQFF
TRBV18	.	TRBJ1-2	TRBD1	TGTGCCAGCTCACCTTCAGGGGGCGGCTACACCTTC	CASSPSGGGYTF
TRBV7-5	.	TRBJ2-3	.	TGTGCCAGCAGCCCGAGGACTAGCGGGAGCCCAGATACGCAGTATTTT	CASSPRTSGSPDTQYF
TRBV5-1	.	TRBJ1-1	.	TGCGCCAGCAGCTTGGGTCAGGCGAACACTGAAGCTTTCTTT	CASSLGQANTEAFF
TRBV29-1	.	TRBJ1-5	.	TGCAGCGTGGGGGGTGGCCTAGGTCAGCCCCAGCATTTT	CSVGGGLGQPQHF
TRBV5-1	.	TRBJ1-4	.	TGCGCCAGCAGCTTGGGGGGGAGGCCGAATAATGAAAAACTGTTTTTT	CASSLGGRPNNEKLFF
TRBV2	.	TRBJ2-3	.	TGTGCCAGCACGCCCGAGGTGCTCACAGATACGCAGTATTTT	CASTPEVLTDTQYF
TRBV28	.	TRBJ2-3	.	TGTGCCAGCAGGCAGAACCCCGCCACAGATACGCAGTATTTT	CASRQNPATDTQYF
TRBV30	.	TRBJ2-3	.	TGTGCCTGGCAAAGGAGGGGTTCTAGCACAGATACGCAGTATTTT	CAWQRRGSSTDTQYF
TRBV7-9	.	TRBJ1-1	.	TGTGCCAGCAGCTTACCCCCAATGAGCACTGAAGCTTTCTTT	CASSLPPMSTEAFF
TRBV15	once	TRBJ2-6	.	TGTGCCACCAGCGTCAGACTTGATTCTGGGGCCAACGTCCTGACTTTC	CATSVRLDSGANVLTF
TRBV4-1	.	TRBJ1-2	.	TGCGCCAGCAGCAGCCAAGCGCAGGATAACTATGGCTACACCTTC	CASSSQAQDNYGYTF
TRBV6-1	.	TRBJ1-2	TRBD1	TGTGCCAGTACCGACAGGGCGGGTGGCTACACCTTC	CASTDRAGGYTF
TRBV6-1	.	TRBJ1-2	.	TGTGCCAGCTCAGCTGCCTACTATGGCTACACCTTC	CASSAAYYGYTF
TRBV28	.	TRBJ1-2	.	TGTGCCACCTCAACGGCGACCCTGACCTTCCCGACCTATGGCTACACCTTC	CATSTATLTFPTYGYTF